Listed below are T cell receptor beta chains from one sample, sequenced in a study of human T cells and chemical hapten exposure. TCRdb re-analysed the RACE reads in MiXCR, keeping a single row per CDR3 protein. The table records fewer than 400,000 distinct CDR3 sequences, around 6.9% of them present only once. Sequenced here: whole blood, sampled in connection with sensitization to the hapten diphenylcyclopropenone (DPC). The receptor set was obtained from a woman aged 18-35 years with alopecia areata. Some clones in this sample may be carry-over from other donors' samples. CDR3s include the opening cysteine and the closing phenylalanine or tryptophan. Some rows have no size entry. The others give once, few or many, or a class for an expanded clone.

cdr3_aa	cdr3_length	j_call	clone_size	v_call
CASSERYGGGGNEQYF	16	TRBJ2-7	few	TRBV6-1
CASSIQVRSDTQYF	14	TRBJ2-3	.	TRBV9
CSADRGTGPNYGYTF	15	TRBJ1-2	many	TRBV29-1
CASSLGSSPLRF	12	TRBJ1-6	.	TRBV7-2
CASSGWTGGDSDTQYF	16	TRBJ2-3	few	TRBV27
CASSYGGGSNYGYTF	15	TRBJ1-2	few	TRBV6-5
CASSYRDGPQHF	12	TRBJ1-5	many	TRBV6-2/TRBV6-3
CSVEQLAPLSGANVLTF	17	TRBJ2-6	many	TRBV29-1
CASSGVNLGDTDTQYF	16	TRBJ2-3	many	TRBV7-6
CASTLGWGSNQPQHF	15	TRBJ1-5	.	TRBV6-2/TRBV6-3
CASSSKQGLHNSPLHF	16	TRBJ1-6	few	TRBV11-2
CASSPTSGGAQEQYF	15	TRBJ2-7	.	TRBV6-5
CSALLNRGGYGYTF	14	TRBJ1-2	many	TRBV29-1
CSVTAGTGAGNEQFF	15	TRBJ2-1	many	TRBV29-1
CASSPWNEQFF	11	TRBJ2-1	many	TRBV6-2/TRBV6-3
CASSSRLGLVTYNEQFF	17	TRBJ2-1	.	TRBV5-1
CASSSDRSNQPQHF	14	TRBJ1-5	.	TRBV7-2
CASSPSPKVRYNEQFF	16	TRBJ2-1	few	TRBV7-2
CSARAPGNTEAFF	13	TRBJ1-1	.	TRBV20-1
CASWRGVATEAFF	13	TRBJ1-1	.	TRBV6-5